The rows below give T cell receptor beta chains drawn from one sample of a study of T cell responses to AZD1222 COVID-19 vaccine. Data came from immunoSEQ multiplex PCR; TCRdb stores just in-frame clones and leaves some out. This table holds 240,000 or so clones, roughly 93% found once. This sample comprised peripheral blood, obtained on day 0 of AZD1222 vaccination. These receptors all stem from an adult in good health. The conserved cysteine and the conserved F or W are not part of the CDR3 here. Some rows mark clone size as missing; the rest say once, few, many or name a class of expanded clone.

len	v_gene	j_gene	abundance	CDR3aa
11	TRBV5-5	TRBJ1-2	NA	ASSLWEGGGYT
14	TRBV18	TRBJ1-1	NA	ASTYRDPGLNTEAF
11	TRBV6-5	TRBJ2-7	NA	ASSYDGDNEQY
14	TRBV10-3	TRBJ2-5	NA	AISSGTSGDQETQY
14	TRBV6-1	TRBJ1-1	NA	ASSEQGLRMNTEAF
11	TRBV12-3/TRBV12-4	TRBJ1-4	NA	ATSGQGREKLF
14	TRBV9	TRBJ1-1	NA	ASSPRPGQGGTEAF
15	TRBV27	TRBJ2-1	NA	ASSLLSWTGEYNEQF
13	TRBV4-2	TRBJ2-7	NA	ASSQTFASHYEQY
12	TRBV3-1/TRBV3-2	TRBJ1-1	NA	ASRGEGLNTEAF
11	TRBV7-3	TRBJ1-1	NA	ASHRGPPTEAF
11	TRBV9	TRBJ2-3	NA	ASSVRVTDTQY
12	TRBV11-2	TRBJ2-7	NA	ASSLGWREGEQY
12	TRBV6-5	TRBJ1-1	NA	ASSYWGEDTEAF
13	TRBV7-8	TRBJ2-1	once	ASRTGTSLDNEQF
11	TRBV5-4	TRBJ1-1	NA	ASSLPGNTEAF
13	TRBV9	TRBJ1-5	NA	ASSWGTGDGQPQH
11	TRBV2	TRBJ2-5	NA	ASSVGHTETQY
9	TRBV19	TRBJ1-1	once	ATGTGGEAF
12	TRBV12-5	TRBJ1-6	NA	ASDPQGGDSPLH
11	TRBV6-5	TRBJ2-3	NA	ASTGVGTDTQY
11	TRBV28	TRBJ1-2	NA	ASSLSQLLDYT
10	TRBV11-2	TRBJ2-1	NA	ASSLVDNEQF
11	TRBV5-1	TRBJ2-7	NA	ASSFQSSYEQY
16	TRBV28	TRBJ1-3	NA	ASSLASGTGVRGNTIY
11	TRBV18	TRBJ1-1	NA	ASSRQSHTEAF
14	TRBV9	TRBJ2-2	once	ASSREGEENTGELF
9	TRBV2	TRBJ1-1	NA	ASSLQGKAF
11	TRBV2	TRBJ1-1	NA	ASSEGGYTEAF
12	TRBV30	TRBJ2-7	NA	AWTLGGHPYEQY
11	TRBV12-3/TRBV12-4	TRBJ2-2	NA	ASTPSGTGELF
10	TRBV6-2/TRBV6-3	TRBJ2-1	NA	ASSYSHNEQF
13	TRBV19	TRBJ2-6	NA	ASRLSHYGANVLT
14	TRBV3-1/TRBV3-2	TRBJ2-7	NA	ASSQVVAGGLHEQY
12	TRBV5-1	TRBJ1-5	NA	ASSIGTGNQPQH
11	TRBV7-7	TRBJ2-1	NA	ASSPLLVREQF
10	TRBV5-1	TRBJ2-3	NA	ASSLDGDTQY
13	TRBV4-2	TRBJ1-2	NA	ASSGQGRPPYGYT
14	TRBV15	TRBJ1-5	few	ATSRAADGSNQPQH
15	TRBV28	TRBJ1-5	NA	ASRHDRGQQLIQPQH